The rows below give T cell receptor beta chains drawn from one sample of a study of a mutant IDH1 vaccine in newly diagnosed glioma. The data were produced by immunoSEQ multiplex PCR, yet TCRdb's version contains in-frame clones alone and is incomplete. The repertoire includes about 120,000 clones, roughly 90% of them detected once, and 0.5% to 0.65% sits in the top ten. These receptors are not linked to any known antigen. Source: PBMCs, taken from a glioma patient whose treatment included an IDH1 peptide vaccine. The source of these receptors is a woman aged 50 to 60 with glioma. Each CDR3 is given without its conserved first and last residue. Size values are once, few and many counts, or a class for expanded clones, and some rows have none.

CDR3 protein	clone size	V gene	J gene	CDR3 length
ASRSQGNTEAF	.	TRBV9	TRBJ1-1	11
ASSLPIQGGKNIQY	.	TRBV19	TRBJ2-4	14
ASSHSPGTDRNTEAF	.	TRBV4-2	TRBJ1-1	15
ATSDRGVGSGANVLT	.	TRBV15	TRBJ2-6	15
ASSAGQGFGDEQF	.	TRBV9	TRBJ2-1	13
ASSPSPQPAWYSNQPQH	.	TRBV18	TRBJ1-5	17
SVGIAGAIDTQY	.	TRBV29-1	TRBJ2-3	12
ASSGDSQLSSYNEQF	.	TRBV9	TRBJ2-1	15
ASSSSGGQNTEAF	once	TRBV11-2	TRBJ1-1	13
ASSIDLLAGEYNEQF	.	TRBV19	TRBJ2-1	15
ASSQGTGINYGYT	.	TRBV4-1	TRBJ1-2	13
AISPSGPEEKLF	.	TRBV10-3	TRBJ1-4	12
ASSTTGAQETQY	.	TRBV19	TRBJ2-5	12
ASSLSGTGIYEQY	.	TRBV11-3	TRBJ2-7	13
ASRKGGNNEKLF	.	TRBV28	TRBJ1-4	12
ASSDNRGAKNIQY	.	TRBV2	TRBJ2-4	13
SFGLASDTQY	once	TRBV29-1	TRBJ2-3	10
ASSQEVSVSTDTQY	.	TRBV4-2	TRBJ2-3	14
ASSRQGDPYEQY	.	TRBV19	TRBJ2-7	12
ASSFWTGGTDTQY	.	TRBV5-4	TRBJ2-3	13
ASSSGLAGVQY	.	TRBV6-6	TRBJ2-7	11
ASSLSGSSYNEQF	.	TRBV5-1	TRBJ2-1	13
ASTLGWPYGYT	.	TRBV19	TRBJ1-2	11
ASSLPNTEAF	few	TRBV28	TRBJ1-1	10
ASSAQGGTYEQY	.	TRBV4-2	TRBJ2-7	12
ASSRTELNYGYT	.	TRBV6-6	TRBJ1-2	12
ASSQTQETEAF	.	TRBV4-1	TRBJ1-1	11
AWSVWAGGATDTQY	.	TRBV30	TRBJ2-3	14
ASSTRVPGPFGYGYT	once	TRBV9	TRBJ1-2	15
ASSENRGGNQPQH	.	TRBV10-2	TRBJ1-5	13
SVERGSGTGEYAEAF	.	TRBV29-1	TRBJ1-1	15
ASRLTGAGNQPQH	.	TRBV2	TRBJ1-5	13
ASSLPRGSGANVLT	.	TRBV28	TRBJ2-6	14
ASSARYTEAF	.	TRBV2	TRBJ1-1	10
ASSRLTAGDQPQH	.	TRBV7-9	TRBJ1-5	13
ASTTGTSGNQETQY	.	TRBV10-1	TRBJ2-5	14
ASSLFPRTNSPLH	.	TRBV28	TRBJ1-6	13
ASSQAHNSNQPQH	.	TRBV4-1	TRBJ1-5	13
ASSPPNRGYNEQF	once	TRBV5-1	TRBJ2-1	13
ASSPGTELVFNYGYT	.	TRBV18	TRBJ1-2	15
ASSQKRGTGGNQPQH	.	TRBV4-1	TRBJ1-5	15
ASRPTPNTGELF	.	TRBV5-1	TRBJ2-2	12
ASSLWGGETQY	.	TRBV11-2	TRBJ2-5	11
ASSQAGPTEAF	once	TRBV5-1	TRBJ1-1	11
ASSPRQVPRLRAYYGYT	.	TRBV27	TRBJ1-2	17
ASSWNGGSTEAF	.	TRBV28	TRBJ1-1	12
ASKTGALYTGELF	.	TRBV19	TRBJ2-2	13
ASSIRQGLVKNIQY	.	TRBV5-4	TRBJ2-4	14
ASSEGLAGADTQY	.	TRBV6-1	TRBJ2-3	13
ASSQVFHEQY	.	TRBV14	TRBJ2-7	10
ASSPLGGAGTDTQY	.	TRBV5-1	TRBJ2-3	14
ASSFSPGQGFYEQY	.	TRBV5-4	TRBJ2-7	14